There are many counts of the clone carrying this T cell receptor beta chain. The data were obtained in a study of blood T cell repertoires in COVID-19. Across the study: Donors in the United States, Italy and Spain gave samples during acute or convalescent COVID-19. PBMCs, B-cell-depleted T cells, or T cells were the source of the cDNA or gDNA that made up the material.

Per the original methods: Reference gene primers were amplified, and this amplification served to estimate nucleated cell counts. The repertoire was sequenced with immunoSEQ multiplex PCR; TCRdb's copy has only in-frame clones and lacks some. That table supplies the V and J calls and clone size; D and trimming were determined from the DNA. The sample records 120,000 or so clones, 85% being singletons. The sequence came from a woman older than 75 with acute or convalescent COVID-19. Sequenced material: peripheral blood.

CDR3 loop: CASSLPLNTEAFF. The CDR3, as DNA: TGTGCCAGCAGCCTACCCTTGAACACTGAAGCTTTCTTT. The J gene is TRBJ1-1, the V gene TRBV28, with D uncertain. The CDR3 length is 13 residues. Trimming removed 6 bases from V and 0 bases from J, with 8 bases in between. Germline-derived CDR1 and CDR2 are MDHEN and SYDVKM.